This TCR beta chain came from a study of cytomegalovirus exposure and HLA in healthy donors. The study, taken as a whole, reports: In an earlier analysis, most TCR beta V segments were productive about 87% or about 30% of the time. It is likely that the observed cluster of highly shared sequence variants was a sequencing artifact. Researchers reportedly found TCR beta sequences accurately predicted most subjects' HLA-A and HLA-B alleles.

The CDR3 has 15 amino acids. Germline lookup yields CDR1 SGHDT and CDR2 YYEEEE. V dropped 2 bases and J dropped 4 bases, with 15 bases sitting between them. The PCR was carried out with 60 Vbeta primers and 13 Jbeta primers. Assay used: immunoSEQ multiplex PCR; TCRdb lists only in-frame clones, some missing. Of about 150,000 clones listed, around 75% are singletons. Of note for this clone: Its antigen is still unknown.

V usage is TRBV5-6 and J usage is TRBJ1-1, with D tentatively TRBD1 (6 bases). The sequencing input was PBMCs. The TCR sequence derives from a man aged 55 to 70 in good health and CMV-seronegative. The CDR3 DNA follows: TGTGCCAGCAGCTTTAGCTGGGAAGGGGGCACTGAAGCTTTCTTT. Amino acids: CASSFSWEGGTEAFF.